This TCR beta chain was identified during a study of cytomegalovirus exposure and HLA in healthy donors. Study-wide points: Reportedly, a later analysis found an Asian-associated ancestry cluster had fewer N-insertions than the roughly 670-donor mean.

Vbeta (60) and Jbeta (13) primers were used in the PCR. The method was immunoSEQ multiplex PCR; TCRdb's version includes in-frame clones alone and lacks a portion of them. The sample consists of under 150,000 clones, about three quarters of them appearing once. With regard to this clone: Its matching antigen is unknown.

Trimming removed 2 bases at V and 0 bases at J, with 8 bases between. Germline V gene data show CDR1 as SGDLS and CDR2 as YYNGEE. CDR3 size: 14 residues. The V call is TRBV9, the J call TRBJ1-2, with D unclear. The sequencing sample was made of PBMCs. The TCR originated in a male donor in good health and CMV-seropositive. Here the CDR3 reads CASSVLTSNYGYTF. The CDR3 nucleotides read TGTGCCAGCAGCGTGCTAACCTCTAACTATGGCTACACCTTC.